The next 8 T cell receptor beta chains were all read from a single sample in a study of cytomegalovirus exposure and HLA in healthy donors. Sequencing was performed with immunoSEQ multiplex PCR; in TCRdb, only in-frame clones are kept and a portion is missing. This sample yields 71,000 or so clones, of which roughly 94% are seen a single time; roughly 3.3% belongs to the top ten. Specimen: PBMCs. The receptors shown here come from a woman between 18 and 29 years old in good health and CMV-seropositive.

The chain combines TRBV2 with TRBJ2-7; D may be TRBD1 (6 bases). The CDR3 consists of 15 residues. CDR1 SNHLY and CDR2 FYNNEI come from the germline V gene. The V end was cut by 1 base, the J end by 2 bases, with 12 bases between. This CDR3 is CASSEGTATTYEQYF. The CDR3 nucleotides are TGTGCCAGCAGTGAAGGGACAGCGACCACCTACGAGCAGTACTTC.

V usage is TRBV25-1 and J usage is TRBJ1-1; D is unclear. The germline CDR1 and CDR2 sequences are MGHDK and SYGVNS. Trimming removed 1 base from V and 4 bases from J, with 13 bases in between. CDR3 size: 15 residues. CDR3 sequence reads: CASSESRSGGTEAFF. DNA of the CDR3: TGTGCCAGCAGTGAATCTCGGAGTGGCGGCACTGAAGCTTTCTTT.

The chain carries TRBV9 and TRBJ2-7; D is perhaps TRBD1 (5 bases). The CDR3 extends over 15 amino acids. Trimming cost V 0 bases and J 5 bases, with 15 bases left between them. Germline CDR1 SGDLS, CDR2 YYNGEE. CDR3 in amino acids: CASSVATGFGHEQYF. CDR3 DNA sequence: TGTGCCAGCAGCGTAGCTACAGGTTTTGGCCACGAGCAGTACTTC.

The chain's CDR3 is CASSYSGGKGEKLFF. The CDR3 DNA reads TGTGCCAGCAGTTACTCCGGGGGAAAGGGTGAAAAACTGTTTTTT. The genes are TRBV6-5 and TRBJ1-4, with D perhaps matching TRBD1 (5 bases). This CDR3 comprises 15 residues. The germline V and J ends were trimmed by 0 bases and 7 bases, with 12 bases remaining between them. Germline-derived CDR1 and CDR2 are MNHEY and SVGAGI.

This clone was recorded only once. The J gene is TRBJ1-5, the V gene TRBV7-2, with a weak D call TRBD1 (5 bases). The CDR3 consists of 17 residues. Per the germline V gene, CDR1 is SGHTA and CDR2 is FQGNSA. V was shortened by 5 bases and J by 0 bases, with 17 bases between the two germline ends. The DNA for the CDR3 is TGTGCCAGCAGCGCGGGACGGACGCTTTTTAGCAATCAGCCCCAGCATTTT. Translating it yields CASSAGRTLFSNQPQHF. The full variable domain, rest sourced from reference TRBV7-2 and TRBJ1-5, is GAGVSQSPSNKVTEKGKDVELRCDPISGHTALYWYRQSLGQGLEFLIYFQGNSAPDKSGLPSDRFSAERTGGSVSTLTIQRTQQEDSAVYLCASSAGRTLFSNQPQHFGDGTRLSIL.

The chain couples TRBV30 to TRBJ1-5, with TRBD1 as a possible D gene (6 bases). The germline CDR1 and CDR2 sequences are GTSNPN and SVGIG (reference sequence). This CDR3 is 15 amino acids long. Trimming shortened V by 0 bases and J by 4 bases, and 13 bases separated the two germline ends. In DNA, the CDR3 is TGTGCCTGGAGTGTACAGGACAGCGGTAATCAGCCCCAGCATTTT. Its translation: CAWSVQDSGNQPQHF.

The chain joins TRBV9 to TRBJ1-1, with TRBD1 identical over 9 bases. This CDR3 is built from 13 residues. Germline CDR1 SGDLS, CDR2 YYNGEE. V lost 4 bases and J lost 8; bases outside the gene matches: 6. For the CDR3, the DNA is TGTGCCAGCAGCCCCGGGACAGGGTGGGAAGCTTTCTTT. It yields the protein CASSPGTGWEAFF.

The rearrangement uses TRBV4-3 and TRBJ1-1; TRBD1 agrees at 10 bases. The germline CDR1 and CDR2 sequences are LGHNA and YSLEER. V was clipped by 6 bases and J by 1 base; unmatched bases: 5. CDR3 length: 15 amino acids. The CDR3 DNA reads TGCGCCAGCAGGGAACGACAGGGGGCGAACACTGAAGCTTTCTTT. This translates into CASRERQGANTEAFF.